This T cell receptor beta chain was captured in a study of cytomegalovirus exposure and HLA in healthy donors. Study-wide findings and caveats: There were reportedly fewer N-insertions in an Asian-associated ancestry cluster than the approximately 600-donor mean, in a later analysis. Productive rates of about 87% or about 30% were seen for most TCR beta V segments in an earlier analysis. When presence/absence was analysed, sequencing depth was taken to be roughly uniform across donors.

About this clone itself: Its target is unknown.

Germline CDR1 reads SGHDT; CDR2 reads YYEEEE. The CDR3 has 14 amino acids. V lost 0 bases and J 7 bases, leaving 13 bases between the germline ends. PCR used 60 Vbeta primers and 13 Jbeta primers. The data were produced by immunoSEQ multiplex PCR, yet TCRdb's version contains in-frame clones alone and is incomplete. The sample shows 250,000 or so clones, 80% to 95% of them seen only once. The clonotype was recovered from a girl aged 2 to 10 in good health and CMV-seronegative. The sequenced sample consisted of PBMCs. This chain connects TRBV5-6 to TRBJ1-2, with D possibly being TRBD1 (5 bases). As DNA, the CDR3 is TGTGCCAGCAGCTTGGACAGGCAACCGGGTGGCTACACCTTC. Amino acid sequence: CASSLDRQPGGYTF.